Below, one T cell receptor beta chain is given with its context. Included as multiple sclerosis controls were treatment-naive patients who had stable or active relapsing-remitting disease. Negative isolation yielded CD8+ and CD4+ T cells; FACS enriched TEMRA cells. The RNA, about 0.45 to 1 ug, was put through reverse transcription using random hexamers. TCR beta CDR3 was amplified by immunoSEQ covering 54 Vbeta and 13 Jbeta. From the immunoSEQ multiplex PCR reads, TCRdb called clonotypes with MiXCR, one entry per CDR3 protein. The table lists about 66,000 distinct CDR3 sequences, around 95% of them singletons. These data come from a study of CD8 T cells in Susac syndrome. This CDR3 has 15 residues. V lost 10 bases, J lost 2 bases, and 18 bases lay in between.

This clonotype originated in a human donor with multiple sclerosis. Material: CD8+ T cells from PBMCs. This chain connects TRBV12-3 or TRBV12-4 to TRBJ1-3, with unresolved D. The chain's CDR3 is CAIINSPSTGNTIYF. The CDR3 DNA reads as TGTGCCATCATCAACTCCCCCAGTACTGGAAACACCATATATTTT.